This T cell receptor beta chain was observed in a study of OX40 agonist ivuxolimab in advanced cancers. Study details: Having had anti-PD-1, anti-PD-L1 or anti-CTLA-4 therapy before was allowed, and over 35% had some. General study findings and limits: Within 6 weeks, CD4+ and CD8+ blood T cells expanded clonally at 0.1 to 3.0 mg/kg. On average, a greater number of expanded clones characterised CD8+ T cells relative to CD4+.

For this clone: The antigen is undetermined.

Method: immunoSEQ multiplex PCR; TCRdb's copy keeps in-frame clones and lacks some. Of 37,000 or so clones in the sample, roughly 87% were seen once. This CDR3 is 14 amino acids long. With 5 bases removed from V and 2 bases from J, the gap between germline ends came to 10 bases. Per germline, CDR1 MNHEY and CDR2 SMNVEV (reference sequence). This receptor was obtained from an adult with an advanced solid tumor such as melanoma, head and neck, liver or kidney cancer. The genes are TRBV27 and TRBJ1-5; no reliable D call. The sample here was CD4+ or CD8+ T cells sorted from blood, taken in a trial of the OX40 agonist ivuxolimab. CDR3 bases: TGTGCCAGCAGTGCAACCAAGGGCAATCAGCCCCAGCATTTT. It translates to CASSATKGNQPQHF.